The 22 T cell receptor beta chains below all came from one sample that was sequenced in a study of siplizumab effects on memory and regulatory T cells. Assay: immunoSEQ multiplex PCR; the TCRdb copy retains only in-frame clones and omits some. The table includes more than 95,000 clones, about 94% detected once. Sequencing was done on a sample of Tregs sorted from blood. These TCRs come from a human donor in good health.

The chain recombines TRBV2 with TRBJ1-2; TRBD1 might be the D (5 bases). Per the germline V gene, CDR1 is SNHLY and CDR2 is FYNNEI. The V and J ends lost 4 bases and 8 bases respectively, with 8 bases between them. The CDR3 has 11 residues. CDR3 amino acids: CASSGQRGYTF. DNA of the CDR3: TGTGCCAGCAGTGGACAGCGGGGCTACACCTTC.

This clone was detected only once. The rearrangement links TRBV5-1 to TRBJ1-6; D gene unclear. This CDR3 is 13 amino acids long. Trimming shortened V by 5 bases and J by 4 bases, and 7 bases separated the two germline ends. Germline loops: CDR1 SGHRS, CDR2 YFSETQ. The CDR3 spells CASRERYNSPLHF. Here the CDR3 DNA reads TGCGCCAGCAGGGAACGGTATAATTCACCCCTCCACTTT.

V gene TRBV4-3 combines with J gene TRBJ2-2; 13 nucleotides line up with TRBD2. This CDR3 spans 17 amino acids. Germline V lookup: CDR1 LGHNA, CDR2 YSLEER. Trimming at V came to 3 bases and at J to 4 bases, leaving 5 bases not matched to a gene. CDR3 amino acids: CASSHRTSGRGTGELFF. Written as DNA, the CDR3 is TGCGCCAGCAGCCATCGGACTAGCGGGAGAGGCACCGGGGAGCTGTTTTTT.

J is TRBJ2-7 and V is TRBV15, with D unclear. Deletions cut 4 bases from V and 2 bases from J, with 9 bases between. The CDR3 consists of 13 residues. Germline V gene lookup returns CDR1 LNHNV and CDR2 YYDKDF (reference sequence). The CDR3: CATSIGRAYEQYF. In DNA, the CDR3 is TGTGCCACCAGCATTGGAAGGGCCTACGAGCAGTACTTC.

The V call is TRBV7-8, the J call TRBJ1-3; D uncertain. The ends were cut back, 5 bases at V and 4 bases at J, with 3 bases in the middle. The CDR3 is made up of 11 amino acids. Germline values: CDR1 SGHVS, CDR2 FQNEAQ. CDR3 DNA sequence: TGTGCCAGCAGCAGCGGAAACACCATATATTTT. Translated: CASSSGNTIYF. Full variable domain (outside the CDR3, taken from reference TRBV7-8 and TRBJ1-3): GAGVSQSPRYKVAKRGQDVALRCDPISGHVSLFWYQQALGQGPEFLTYFQNEAQLDKSGLPSDRFFAERPEGSVSTLKIQRTQQEDSAVYLCASSSGNTIYFGEGSWLTVV.

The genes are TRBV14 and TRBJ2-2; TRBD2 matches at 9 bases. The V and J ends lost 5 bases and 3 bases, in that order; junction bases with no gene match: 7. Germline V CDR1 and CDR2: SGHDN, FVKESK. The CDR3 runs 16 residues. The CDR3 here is CASSFIAGAYTGELFF. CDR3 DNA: TGTGCCAGCAGCTTCATAGCGGGGGCCTACACCGGGGAGCTGTTTTTT.

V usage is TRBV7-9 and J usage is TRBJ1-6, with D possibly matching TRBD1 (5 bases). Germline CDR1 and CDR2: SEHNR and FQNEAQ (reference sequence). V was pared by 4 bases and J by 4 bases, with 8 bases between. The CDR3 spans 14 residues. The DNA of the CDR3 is TGTGCCAGCAGCTCGGGGACTTATAATTCACCCCTCCACTTT. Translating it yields CASSSGTYNSPLHF. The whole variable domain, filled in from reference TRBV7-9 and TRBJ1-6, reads DTGVSQNPRHKITKRGQNVTFRCDPISEHNRLYWYRQTLGQGPEFLTYFQNEAQLEKSRLLSDRFSAERPKGSFSTLEIQRTEQGDSAMYLCASSSGTYNSPLHFGNGTRLTVT.

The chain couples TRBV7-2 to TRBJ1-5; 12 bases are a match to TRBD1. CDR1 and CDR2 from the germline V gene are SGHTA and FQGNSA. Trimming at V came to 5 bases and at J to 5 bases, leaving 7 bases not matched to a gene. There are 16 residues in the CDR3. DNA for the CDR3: TGTGCCAGCAGCCCTCGGGACAGGGGGCTTGATCAGCCCCAGCATTTT. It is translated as CASSPRDRGLDQPQHF.

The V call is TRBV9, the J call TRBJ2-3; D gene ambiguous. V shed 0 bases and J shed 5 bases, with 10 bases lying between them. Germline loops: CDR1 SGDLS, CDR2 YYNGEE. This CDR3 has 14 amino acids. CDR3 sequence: CASSVALWGDTQYF. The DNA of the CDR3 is TGTGCCAGCAGCGTAGCTTTGTGGGGAGATACGCAGTATTTT.

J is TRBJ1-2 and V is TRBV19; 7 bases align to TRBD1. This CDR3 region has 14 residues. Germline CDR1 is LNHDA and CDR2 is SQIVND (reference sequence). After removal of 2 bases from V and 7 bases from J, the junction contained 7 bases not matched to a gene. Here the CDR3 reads CASSISGTVSGYTF. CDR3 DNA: TGTGCCAGTAGTATATCCGGGACAGTAAGTGGCTACACCTTC.

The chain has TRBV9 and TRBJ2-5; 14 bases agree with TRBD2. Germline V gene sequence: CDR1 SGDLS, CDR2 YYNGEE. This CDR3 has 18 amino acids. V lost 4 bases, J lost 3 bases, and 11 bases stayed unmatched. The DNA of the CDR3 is TGTGCCAGCAGCTACGGGACTAGCGGGGGAGCTAGCAAAGAGACCCAGTACTTC. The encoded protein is CASSYGTSGGASKETQYF.

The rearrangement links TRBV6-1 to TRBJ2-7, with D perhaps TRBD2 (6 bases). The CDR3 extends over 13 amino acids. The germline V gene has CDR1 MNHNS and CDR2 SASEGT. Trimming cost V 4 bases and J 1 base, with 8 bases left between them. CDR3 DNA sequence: TGTGCCAGCAGTGTTGGGGGGTCCTACGAGCAGTACTTC. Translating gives CASSVGGSYEQYF.

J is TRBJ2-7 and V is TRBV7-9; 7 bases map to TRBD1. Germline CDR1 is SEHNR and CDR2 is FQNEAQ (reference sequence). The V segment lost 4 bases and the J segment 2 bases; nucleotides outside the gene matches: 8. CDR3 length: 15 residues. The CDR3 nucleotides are TGTGCCAGCAGCTCATATCAGGGGGTTACCTACGAGCAGTACTTC. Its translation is CASSSYQGVTYEQYF.

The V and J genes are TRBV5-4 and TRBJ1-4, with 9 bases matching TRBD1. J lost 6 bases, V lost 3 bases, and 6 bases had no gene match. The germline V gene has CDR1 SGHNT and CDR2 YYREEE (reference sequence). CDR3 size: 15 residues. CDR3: CASSSAGTGHEKLFF. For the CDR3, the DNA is TGTGCCAGCAGCTCCGCCGGGACAGGGCATGAAAAACTGTTTTTT.

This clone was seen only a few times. Written as DNA, the CDR3 is TGTGCCAGCAGCTTATCGCAAAGCTCCTACGAGCAGTACTTC. It specifies CASSLSQSSYEQYF. This chain uses TRBV7-9 with TRBJ2-7, with unresolved D. This CDR3 region has 14 residues. Per the germline V gene, CDR1 is SEHNR and CDR2 is FQNEAQ (reference sequence). Trimming removed 2 bases at V and 0 bases at J, with 8 bases between.

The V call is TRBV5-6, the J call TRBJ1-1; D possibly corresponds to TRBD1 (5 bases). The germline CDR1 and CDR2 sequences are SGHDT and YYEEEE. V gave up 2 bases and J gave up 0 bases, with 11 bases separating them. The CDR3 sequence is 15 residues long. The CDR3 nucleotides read TGTGCCAGCAGCTTTCGGGCAGGGCTGAACACTGAAGCTTTCTTT. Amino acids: CASSFRAGLNTEAFF.

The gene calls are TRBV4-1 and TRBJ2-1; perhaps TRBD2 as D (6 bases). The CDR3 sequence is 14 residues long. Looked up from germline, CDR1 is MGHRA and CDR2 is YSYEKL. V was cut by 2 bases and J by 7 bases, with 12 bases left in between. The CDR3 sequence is CASSQQPEGNEQFF. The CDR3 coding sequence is TGCGCCAGCAGCCAACAGCCGGAGGGAAATGAGCAGTTCTTC.

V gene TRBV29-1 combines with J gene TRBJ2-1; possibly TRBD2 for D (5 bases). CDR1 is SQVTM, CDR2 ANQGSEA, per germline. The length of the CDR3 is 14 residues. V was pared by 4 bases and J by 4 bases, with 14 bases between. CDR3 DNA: TGCAGCGTTGTCGCCGGGGTACCATACAATGAGCAGTTCTTC. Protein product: CSVVAGVPYNEQFF.

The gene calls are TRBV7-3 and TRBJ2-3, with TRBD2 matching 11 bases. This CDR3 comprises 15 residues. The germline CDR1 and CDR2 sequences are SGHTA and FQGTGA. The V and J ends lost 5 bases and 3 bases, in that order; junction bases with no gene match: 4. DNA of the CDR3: TGTGCCAGCAGCCTCACTAGCGGGAGTACAGATACGCAGTATTTT. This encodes CASSLTSGSTDTQYF.

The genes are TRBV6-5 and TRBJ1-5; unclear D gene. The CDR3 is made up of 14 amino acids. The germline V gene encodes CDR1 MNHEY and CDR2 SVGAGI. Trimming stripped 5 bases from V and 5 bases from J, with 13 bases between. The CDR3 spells CASSTGRPDQPQHF. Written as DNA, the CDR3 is TGTGCCAGCAGTACCGGACGGCCAGATCAGCCCCAGCATTTT.

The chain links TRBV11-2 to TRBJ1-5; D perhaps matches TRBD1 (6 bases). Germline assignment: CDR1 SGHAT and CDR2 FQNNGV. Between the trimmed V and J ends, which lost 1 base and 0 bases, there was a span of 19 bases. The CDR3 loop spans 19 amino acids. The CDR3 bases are TGTGCCAGCAGCTTAGTCGAATCTTCCGAGGGGGGTAGCAATCAGCCCCAGCATTTT. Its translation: CASSLVESSEGGSNQPQHF.

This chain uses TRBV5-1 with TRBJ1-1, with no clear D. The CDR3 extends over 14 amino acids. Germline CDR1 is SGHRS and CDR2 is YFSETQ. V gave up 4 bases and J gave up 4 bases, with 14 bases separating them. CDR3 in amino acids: CASSPQNVGTEAFF. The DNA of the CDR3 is TGCGCCAGCAGCCCACAGAATGTAGGCACTGAAGCTTTCTTT.